The 19 T cell receptor beta chains below were found in one sample sequenced in a study of T cells expressing NK-cell markers. TCRdb processed the 5' RACE reads again and assigns one entry to each CDR3 protein, with no DNA. The sample totals 550,000 to 600,000 distinct CDR3 sequences. The sample consisted of blood T cells: a sorted CD56 or NKG2C T cell subset, CD4+ or CD8+ T cells, or bulk PBMC T cells (not recorded which). The receptors derive from a man younger than 35 in good health.

The V call is TRBV5-6, the J call TRBJ1-4; the TCRdb D gene call, TRBD1, has no DNA to confirm it. This CDR3 is 16 amino acids long. Germline V gene sequence: CDR1 SGHDT, CDR2 YYEEEE. The CDR3 reads CASSLDRQGGTEKLFF.

V and J are TRBV6-6 and TRBJ1-1; TCRdb proposes TRBD1, but this gene call is untestable without DNA. The CDR3 is 12 amino acids. CDR1 and CDR2 from the germline V gene are MNHNY and SVGAGI (reference sequence). The CDR3 here is CAVQRGVPEAFF.

The chain links TRBV7-2 to TRBJ2-3; TCRdb's D call, TRBD1, is unchecked because there is no DNA. This CDR3 is 17 amino acids long. Germline V gives CDR1 SGHTA, CDR2 FQGNSA. The CDR3 sequence is CASSPRPRGPSTDTQYF.

V is TRBV4-2 and J is TRBJ2-5; the TRBD2 assignment by TCRdb is unverifiable without DNA. The CDR3 has 14 amino acids. CDR1 and CDR2 (germline): LGHNA, YNFKEQ. The CDR3 region is CASSHLGWEETQYF.

The rearrangement links TRBV28 to TRBJ2-1; the TCRdb D gene call, TRBD2, has no DNA to confirm it. Germline V CDR1 and CDR2: MDHEN, SYDVKM. The CDR3 loop spans 13 amino acids. The CDR3 is CASSLSGSGEQFF.

The chain has TRBV5-1 and TRBJ2-5. CDR1 and CDR2 from the germline V gene are SGHRS and YFSETQ. The CDR3 runs to 13 residues. CDR3 amino acids: CASSLVAEETQYF. Full variable domain (outside the CDR3, taken from reference TRBV5-1 and TRBJ2-5): KAGVTQTPRYLIKTRGQQVTLSCSPISGHRSVSWYQQTPGQGLQFLFEYFSETQRNKGNFPGRFSGRQFSNSRSEMNVSTLELGDSALYLCASSLVAEETQYFGPGTRLLVL.

V is TRBV28 and J is TRBJ1-4. Looked up from germline, CDR1 is MDHEN and CDR2 is SYDVKM. This CDR3 has 15 amino acids. This CDR3 is CASSLVDSVFEKLFF.

The J gene is TRBJ2-2, the V gene TRBV4-3; TCRdb's assignment of TRBD2 cannot be checked, as there is no DNA. CDR1 LGHNA and CDR2 YSLEER come from the germline V gene. The CDR3 runs to 18 residues. CDR3 residues: CASSQVSEGEADTGELFF.

The chain combines TRBV7-9 with TRBJ2-5. Germline V CDR1 and CDR2: SEHNR, FQNEAQ (reference sequence). The length of the CDR3 is 16 residues. CDR3 loop: CASSLRSAGYQETQYF. Filled out from reference TRBV7-9 and TRBJ2-5, the complete variable domain reads DTGVSQNPRHKITKRGQNVTFRCDPISEHNRLYWYRQTLGQGPEFLTYFQNEAQLEKSRLLSDRFSAERPKGSFSTLEIQRTEQGDSAMYLCASSLRSAGYQETQYFGPGTRLLVL.

The chain joins TRBV7-2 to TRBJ2-3; TCRdb gives TRBD2 as the D gene, but with no DNA this cannot be confirmed. The CDR3 extends over 15 amino acids. Germline V CDR1 and CDR2: SGHTA, FQGNSA. CDR3: CASSPPTAGAATQYF.

V and J are TRBV7-9 and TRBJ2-7; TCRdb calls TRBD1, which cannot be checked without DNA. Germline loops: CDR1 SEHNR, CDR2 FQNEAQ (reference sequence). This CDR3 has 15 residues. CDR3 protein: CASSVGQGTSYEQYF.

The chain is built from TRBV7-6 and TRBJ2-7; TCRdb returns TRBD2, unconfirmable since there is no DNA. The CDR3 length is 14 residues. CDR1 is SGHVS, CDR2 FNYEAQ, per germline. This CDR3 reads CASSLVAGEGEQYF.

J is TRBJ2-3 and V is TRBV28; TCRdb's D call, TRBD2, is unchecked because there is no DNA. The V gene's germline CDR1 is MDHEN and CDR2 SYDVKM. This CDR3 has 15 residues. CDR3: CATGLADVNVDTQYF.

The J gene is TRBJ1-5, the V gene TRBV5-5. The germline V gene encodes CDR1 SGHKS and CDR2 YYEKEE (reference sequence). The CDR3 has 15 residues. CDR3 amino acids: CASSLQLMGNQPQHF.

The V and J genes are TRBV4-1 and TRBJ1-2. This CDR3 comprises 16 residues. CDR1 MGHRA and CDR2 YSYEKL come from the germline V gene. The CDR3 reads CASSQDGTALNYGYTF.

This chain links TRBV11-1 with TRBJ2-7. The CDR3 is 12 residues long. Germline values: CDR1 SGHAT, CDR2 FQDESV (reference sequence). The CDR3 sequence is CASSLASGEQYF.

The chain has TRBV9 and TRBJ2-3; absent DNA, TCRdb's TRBD2 call cannot be checked. Germline loops: CDR1 SGDLS, CDR2 YYNGEE. There are 15 residues in the CDR3. The CDR3 here is CASSVPGLRAGTQYF.

The chain employs TRBV5-1 and TRBJ1-2; TCRdb gives TRBD1 as the D gene, but with no DNA this cannot be confirmed. Germline V gene data show CDR1 as SGHRS and CDR2 as YFSETQ. This CDR3 region has 15 residues. CDR3 region: CASSPDGGRGAGYTF.

V and J are TRBV2 and TRBJ1-3; TCRdb's assignment of TRBD1 cannot be checked, as there is no DNA. The CDR3 length is 15 residues. Germline CDR1 is SNHLY and CDR2 is FYNNEI. Here the CDR3 reads CASSLNNRAGNTIYF.